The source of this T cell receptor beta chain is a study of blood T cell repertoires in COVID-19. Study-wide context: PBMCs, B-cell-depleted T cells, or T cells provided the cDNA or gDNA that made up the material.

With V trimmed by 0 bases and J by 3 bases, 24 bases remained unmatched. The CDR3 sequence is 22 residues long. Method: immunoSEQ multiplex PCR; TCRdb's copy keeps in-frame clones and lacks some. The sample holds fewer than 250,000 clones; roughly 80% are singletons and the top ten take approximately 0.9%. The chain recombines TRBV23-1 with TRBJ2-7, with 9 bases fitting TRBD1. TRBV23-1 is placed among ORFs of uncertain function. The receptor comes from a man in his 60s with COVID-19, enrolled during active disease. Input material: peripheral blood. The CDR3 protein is CASSQSRPVHFLGWDRDYEQYF. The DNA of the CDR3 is TGCGCCAGCAGTCAATCTCGGCCGGTGCATTTTTTAGGTTGGGACAGGGACTACGAGCAGTACTTC.